The rows below give T cell receptor beta chains drawn from one sample of a study of control samples from healthy donors and cancer patients. Repertoires were generated with immunoSEQ multiplex PCR, while TCRdb's copy carries only in-frame clones and drops some. The sample has 200,000 or so clones, about nine tenths seen once. The sequencing sample was made of blood. These receptors were collected from a man in his thirties or forties in good health. Both conserved end residues are part of each CDR3. D genes are given only for firm matches. Only part of the rows carry a size: once, few, many, or a class if the clone is expanded.

j_call	v_call	clone_size	d_call	cdr3_nt	cdr3_aa
TRBJ2-3	TRBV5-4	once	TRBD2	TGTGCCAGCAGCTTGGTGACGGGGGGGTACACAGATACGCAGTATTTT	CASSLVTGGYTDTQYF
TRBJ2-1	TRBV11-2	.	TRBD1	TGTGCCAGCAGCCTTAGGGCGACAGGGCGGAACAATGAGCAGTTCTTC	CASSLRATGRNNEQFF
TRBJ2-7	TRBV19	.	TRBD2	TGTGCCAGTAGTATAGGGTCTAGCGGGGGCTTCGAGCAGTACTTC	CASSIGSSGGFEQYF
TRBJ1-4	TRBV6-1	.	.	TGTGCCAGCACCTTACGTGGGATCAAACTGTTTTTT	CASTLRGIKLFF
TRBJ1-1	TRBV6-5	.	.	TGTGCCACCTTCAACACTGAAGCTTTCTTT	CATFNTEAFF
TRBJ1-1	TRBV3-1/TRBV3-2	.	TRBD1	TGTGCCAGCAGCCAAGTAGGACAGGGAATCACTGAAGCTTTCTTT	CASSQVGQGITEAFF
TRBJ1-1	TRBV2	.	TRBD1	TGTGCCAGCGGTTGGACAGGGGACACTGAAGCTTTCTTT	CASGWTGDTEAFF
TRBJ1-2	TRBV6-5	.	.	TGTGCCAGCAGTTACGCAGGGCCCTATGGCTACACCTTC	CASSYAGPYGYTF
TRBJ2-5	TRBV14	.	.	TGTGCCAGCAGCCCTAAGGGACACATACGAATACAAGAGACCCAGTACTTC	CASSPKGHIRIQETQYF
TRBJ2-7	TRBV5-6	.	TRBD1	TGTGCCAGCAGCGTCAGGGGGCATAGCGAGCAGTACTTC	CASSVRGHSEQYF
TRBJ1-6	TRBV19	.	.	TGTGCCAGTAGTATGGCAGCCTCCAGCCGGACCCTCCACTTT	CASSMAASSRTLHF
TRBJ1-1	TRBV16	.	TRBD1	TGTGCCAGCAGCCAAGGACAGGGACGGAACACTGAAGCTTTCTTT	CASSQGQGRNTEAFF
TRBJ1-6	TRBV9	.	TRBD1	TGTGCCAGCAGCGTAGGAAGGGGGCGTTTGGATTCACCCCTCCACTTT	CASSVGRGRLDSPLHF
TRBJ2-1	TRBV25-1	.	TRBD2	TGTGCCAGCAGTCAAAGCGGGGGACCCTCCAATGAGCAGTTCTTC	CASSQSGGPSNEQFF
TRBJ1-1	TRBV7-3	.	.	TGTGCCAGCAGCCTACAGGGTAGCACTGAAGCTTTCTTT	CASSLQGSTEAFF
TRBJ1-2	TRBV30	few	TRBD1	TGTGCCTGGAGACTAAGGGACAGCCTAGCTAACTATGGCTACACCTTC	CAWRLRDSLANYGYTF
TRBJ2-3	TRBV27	.	.	TGTGCCGCCAGCATTGGGCGATTCACAGATACGCAGTATTTT	CAASIGRFTDTQYF
TRBJ1-1	TRBV7-9	.	TRBD1	TGTGCCAGCAGCTCTCGGACAGGGGACACTGAAGCTTTCTTT	CASSSRTGDTEAFF
TRBJ2-3	TRBV27	.	.	TGTGCCAGCGCAGTTATTGGGGCCACAGATACGCAGTATTTT	CASAVIGATDTQYF
TRBJ1-1	TRBV3-1/TRBV3-2	.	.	TGTGCCAGCAGCCATACGACAGACTTGAACACTGAAGCTTTCTTT	CASSHTTDLNTEAFF
TRBJ1-4	TRBV18	once	.	TGTGCCAGCTCATCCGGACAAAATGAAAAACTGTTTTTT	CASSSGQNEKLFF
TRBJ1-1	TRBV3-1/TRBV3-2	once	TRBD1	TGTGCCAGCAGCCTCCGGGACAGAAGTGCTTTCTTT	CASSLRDRSAFF
TRBJ2-3	TRBV2	.	.	TGTGCCAGCAGTCTAGGATTTAGCACAGATACGCAGTATTTT	CASSLGFSTDTQYF
TRBJ2-1	TRBV9	once	.	TGTGCCAGCAGCGTAGCTCTAAGGTCGGAGGGCAATGAGCAGTTCTTC	CASSVALRSEGNEQFF
TRBJ1-2	TRBV27	once	.	TGTGCCAGCAGTTTAGGGCGATGGGGTGGTGGCTACACCTTC	CASSLGRWGGGYTF
TRBJ2-3	TRBV4-1	.	.	TGCGCCAGCAGCCAAGATAGAGCGTCAGATACGCAGTATTTT	CASSQDRASDTQYF
TRBJ2-2	TRBV7-9	.	TRBD2	TGTGCCAGCAGCGAAGCGGGGGGAGGCCCCTATGGGGAGCTGTTTTTT	CASSEAGGGPYGELFF
TRBJ1-2	TRBV7-6	.	.	TGTGCCAGCAGCTTAGTACAGGACGGGCTACGGTATGGCTACACCTTC	CASSLVQDGLRYGYTF
TRBJ2-3	TRBV9	.	TRBD1	TGTGCCAGCAGCAGACAGGGGTGGACAGATACGCAGTATTTT	CASSRQGWTDTQYF
TRBJ2-1	TRBV13	.	.	TGTGCCAGCAGCTTAGGTGGTGGGACGGAGCAGTTCTTC	CASSLGGGTEQFF
TRBJ2-3	TRBV15	.	TRBD2	TGTGCCACCAGCAGAGATCCTGGCGGGGGGGCTACAGATACGCAGTATTTT	CATSRDPGGGATDTQYF
TRBJ1-6	TRBV6-5	.	.	TGTGCCAGCTACGGAGTAGGGAATTCACCCCTCCACTTT	CASYGVGNSPLHF
TRBJ1-6	TRBV2	once	TRBD1	TGTGCCAGCAGACTAACAGGGGTAGCGAATTCACCCCTCCACTTT	CASRLTGVANSPLHF
TRBJ2-1	TRBV3-1/TRBV3-2	.	.	TGTGCCAGCAGCCAAGGTTTCGCGGGCTACAATGAGCAGTTCTTC	CASSQGFAGYNEQFF
TRBJ1-2	TRBV2	.	.	TGTGCCAGCAGTGCCCAGAGTAACTATGGCTACACCTTC	CASSAQSNYGYTF
TRBJ1-2	TRBV12-2	.	.	TGTGCAAGTCGCTTCAACCATACAGGGCAACGTGGCTACACCTTC	CASRFNHTGQRGYTF
TRBJ1-6	TRBV6-5	.	.	TGTGCCAGCAGCAAGTCCTTGGTGGGTAATTCACCCCTCCACTTT	CASSKSLVGNSPLHF
TRBJ2-3	TRBV5-1	.	.	TGCGCCAGCAGCACCATCTCCACAGATACGCAGTATTTT	CASSTISTDTQYF
TRBJ1-6	TRBV6-5	once	.	TGTGCCAGCAGCCCGGACAGACAAGGGTCACCCCTCCACTTT	CASSPDRQGSPLHF
TRBJ2-7	TRBV7-9	.	.	TGTGCCAGCAGCTTAAAGGACAGCTACTACGAGCAGTACTTC	CASSLKDSYYEQYF
TRBJ1-4	TRBV2	.	.	TGTGCCAGGTCCGGCGGGGTAGAGGGAGAAAAACTGTTTTTT	CARSGGVEGEKLFF
TRBJ2-6	TRBV6-1	.	.	TGTGCCAGCAGTGATTTGGGACATTACTCTGGGGCCAACGTCCTGACTTTC	CASSDLGHYSGANVLTF
TRBJ1-5	TRBV19	.	.	TGTGCCAGTAGTATGGGATCCCTCAGGGTTGGTCAGCCCCAGCATTTT	CASSMGSLRVGQPQHF
TRBJ2-7	TRBV11-2	.	.	TGTGCCAGCAGCAGGGAGGTCTCCTACGAGCAGTACTTC	CASSREVSYEQYF
TRBJ1-4	TRBV9	.	.	TGTGCCAGCAGCGTAGATAAACTGTTTTTT	CASSVDKLFF
TRBJ1-5	TRBV12-5	.	TRBD1	TGTGCTAGTGGTTTGGGGACAGGGGCTCGCAATCAGCCCCAGCATTTT	CASGLGTGARNQPQHF
TRBJ2-7	TRBV7-9	.	.	TGTGCCAGCAGCGAGGGCCGATACGAGCAGTACTTC	CASSEGRYEQYF
TRBJ2-3	TRBV2	.	.	TGTGCCAGCAGTGATTGGCTTAGCACAGATACGCAGTATTTT	CASSDWLSTDTQYF
TRBJ1-3	TRBV6-1	few	TRBD1	TGTGCCAGCAGTGAAGCGCTCCTAGGGGGCGGAAACACCATATATTTT	CASSEALLGGGNTIYF
TRBJ1-1	TRBV5-1	.	.	TGCGCCAGCAGCGTATCAGGGTTCCGCACTGAAGCTTTCTTT	CASSVSGFRTEAFF
TRBJ2-3	TRBV4-2	few	.	TGTGCCAGCAGCCAAGAAAAGGATACGCAGTATTTT	CASSQEKDTQYF
TRBJ2-1	TRBV6-5	.	TRBD2	TGTGCCAGCAGACTAGCGGGGGGGTACAATGAGCAGTTCTTC	CASRLAGGYNEQFF
TRBJ2-7	TRBV10-3	.	.	TGTGCCATCAGTGAGTCGATTGGCTACGAGCAGTACTTC	CAISESIGYEQYF